What follows are 29 T cell receptor beta chains derived from one specimen sequenced in a study of T cell clonality in common variable immunodeficiency (dated by TCRdb to the mid-2010s). Libraries came from the immunoSEQ multiplex PCR assay. Imported from immuneACCESS, the table was reduced by TCRdb to in-frame sequences with V and J called. These copies leave out some clones; in studies compared against another copy, an unresolved V gene accounts for under half, and the cause of the remainder is not known. This sample is represented by about 66,000 clones, with no singletons among them. The ten top clones hold approximately 1.6% of the sample. Sample: peripheral blood mononuclear cells. These receptors were collected from a person aged 18 to 70 in good health.

This clone appeared many times. The read ends 3 residues before the CDR3 terminus; that terminus is restored from the germline J gene. The chain combines TRBV2 with TRBJ2-7; 7 positions agree with TRBD1. V trimming: 9 bases; J trimming: 3 bases; junction bases outside the gene matches: 8. The CDR3 has 13 amino acids. Looked up from germline, CDR1 is SNHLY and CDR2 is FYNNEI. CDR3 sequence reads: CASQQGPGYEQYF. CDR3 DNA (partial): TGTGCCAGTCAACAGGGGCCAGGCTACGAG.

This clone appeared many times. The read halts 3 residues ahead of the CDR3 end, with the missing end drawn from the germline J gene. V and J are TRBV12-3 or TRBV12-4 and TRBJ2-1, with D possibly matching TRBD1 (6 bases). Between the trimmed V and J ends, which lost 5 bases and 0 bases, there was a span of 17 bases. The CDR3 spans 17 residues. The covered CDR3 bases are TGTGCCAGCAGTCTTACCGGGACACACATCTCCTACAATGAG. It specifies CASSLTGTHISYNE. Given in full, the CDR3 is CASSLTGTHISYNEQFF.

This clone was counted at least ten times. The read stops 3 residues short of the end of the CDR3; the missing end is completed from the germline J gene. The V gene is TRBV14, the J gene TRBJ2-3, with D tentatively TRBD1 (6 bases). V was trimmed by 4 bases and J by 2 bases, leaving 13 bases between them. Germline V gene sequence: CDR1 SGHDN, CDR2 FVKESK. The CDR3 runs to 15 residues. CDR3: CASSPTGQTTDTQYF. The sequenced part of the CDR3 DNA is TGTGCCAGCAGCCCTACGGGACAAACCACAGATACG. Full variable domain (outside the CDR3, taken from reference TRBV14 and TRBJ2-3): EAGVTQFPSHSVIEKGQTVTLRCDPISGHDNLYWYRRVMGKEIKFLLHFVKESKQDESGMPNNRFLAERTGGTYSTLKVQPAELEDSGVYFCASSPTGQTTDTQYFGPGTRLTVL.

This clone has ten or more counts. CDR3 loop: CASSLAYRTAYEQYF. The sequenced CDR3 bases are TGTGCCAGCAGCTTAGCCTACCGCACGGCCTACGAG. The chain combines TRBV7-2 with TRBJ2-7; D not resolved. The CDR3 extends 3 residues past the end of the read, so its final part is completed from the germline J gene. CDR1 SGHTA and CDR2 FQGNSA come from the germline V gene. V was trimmed by 0 bases and J by 2 bases, leaving 11 bases between them. CDR3 length: 15 amino acids. Together with reference TRBV7-2 and TRBJ2-7, the CDR3 gives the full variable domain: GAGVSQSPSNKVTEKGKDVELRCDPISGHTALYWYRQSLGQGLEFLIYFQGNSAPDKSGLPSDRFSAERTGGSVSTLTIQRTQQEDSAVYLCASSLAYRTAYEQYFGPGTRLTVT.

This clone was counted only a few times. From the germline J gene comes the end of the CDR3, since the read stops 3 residues before it. This chain links TRBV10-2 with TRBJ1-4, with D tentatively TRBD1 (5 bases). The CDR3 is made up of 18 amino acids. V was pared by 5 bases and J by 8 bases, with 27 bases between. Germline V gives CDR1 WSHSY, CDR2 SAAADI. CDR3 DNA, as far as it was read: TGCGCCAGCAGTCCAACCTTCGAAGGACACCTCGCCAGGGAAAAA. Amino acid sequence: CASSPTFEGHLAREK. The entire CDR3 reads CASSPTFEGHLAREKLFF.

This clone was recorded at least ten times. The CDR3 end is not reached by the read, which stops 3 residues before it; the germline J gene fills it in. The V and J genes are TRBV14 and TRBJ2-1; 8 bases are a match to TRBD2. Trimming at V came to 8 bases and at J to 4 bases, leaving 7 bases not matched to a gene. Germline V gene data show CDR1 as SGHDN and CDR2 as FVKESK. This CDR3 contains 14 residues. The chain's CDR3 is CASGIAGTYNEQFF. Incomplete CDR3 DNA: TGTGCCAGCGGAATAGCGGGAACGTACAATGAG.

This clone came up many times. The read ends 3 residues early relative to the CDR3; the germline J gene fills the gap. The gene calls are TRBV6-4 and TRBJ2-7; D is tentatively TRBD1 or TRBD2 (5 bases each). The CDR3 extends over 16 amino acids. CDR1 and CDR2 from the germline V gene are MRHNA and SNTAGT. Deletions cut 3 bases from V and 0 bases from J, with 15 bases between. Incomplete CDR3 DNA: TGTGCCAGCAGTGATAGAGGGCGCAGGGCCTCCTACGAG. This codes for CASSDRGRRASYE. The whole CDR3 is CASSDRGRRASYEQYF.

As to this clone: Sequencing ends 3 residues short of the CDR3 end; the germline J gene provides the rest. This rearrangement joins TRBV2 to TRBJ2-3; 11 nucleotides agree with TRBD2. V lost 7 bases, J lost 0 bases, and 6 bases stayed unmatched. The CDR3 runs to 16 residues. In germline, CDR1 is SNHLY, CDR2 FYNNEI. The sequenced part of the CDR3 DNA is TGTGCCAGCACTGGGTCTAGCGGGAGGAGCACAGATACG. Translating it yields CASTGSSGRSTDT. The entire CDR3 is CASTGSSGRSTDTQYF.

This clone was detected ten times or more. From the germline J gene comes the end of the CDR3, since the read stops 3 residues before it. J is TRBJ2-1 and V is TRBV29-1, with 11 bases fitting TRBD2. The CDR3 sequence is 15 residues long. Trimming removed 3 bases from V and 4 bases from J; junction bases left unmatched: 5. Germline V gene data show CDR1 as SQVTM and CDR2 as ANQGSEA. CDR3 region: CSVETGLADYNEQFF. The CDR3 DNA, read in part, is TGCAGCGTTGAGACGGGACTAGCGGATTACAATGAG.

This clone was observed many times. Incomplete CDR3 DNA: TGTGCCAGTAGTATATCCAAATACGACAGGGGACTAGCCAAAAACATT. Protein: CASSISKYDRGLAKNI. The entire CDR3 protein is CASSISKYDRGLAKNIQYF. The rearrangement joins TRBV19 to TRBJ2-4; TRBD1 matches at 8 bases. Read sequence stops 3 residues before the CDR3 end, and the germline J gene provides the missing end. V was pared by 2 bases and J by 0 bases, with 12 bases of the junction left unmatched. The CDR3 is made up of 19 amino acids. Germline CDR1 LNHDA, CDR2 SQIVND (reference sequence).

This clone occurred many times. The sequence runs out 3 residues before the end of the CDR3; the remainder is reconstructed from the germline J gene. J is TRBJ1-5 and V is TRBV19, with D unclear. Per the germline V gene, CDR1 is LNHDA and CDR2 is SQIVND (reference sequence). The V gene lost 5 bases and the J gene lost 0 bases, with 11 bases spanning the gap. This CDR3 contains 15 residues. The CDR3 loop is CASSLIQHSNQPQHF. The CDR3 bases that were read are TGTGCCAGTAGTCTAATACAGCATAGCAATCAGCCC.

Ten or more counts support this clone. Read sequence stops 3 residues before the CDR3 end, and the germline J gene provides the missing end. The V gene is TRBV13, the J gene TRBJ1-3, with 7 positions matching TRBD1. This CDR3 is 16 amino acids long. Per the germline V gene, CDR1 is PRHDT and CDR2 is FYEKMQ (reference sequence). J lost 0 bases, V lost 3 bases, and 5 bases had no gene match. CDR3 protein: CASSFPDRYSGNTIYF. The covered CDR3 bases are TGTGCCAGCAGCTTCCCGGACAGGTACTCTGGAAACACC.

This clone was seen ten or more times. From the germline J gene comes the end of the CDR3, since the read stops 3 residues before it. V is TRBV30 and J is TRBJ2-7; the D gene is possibly TRBD1 (5 bases). The V gene lost 2 bases and the J gene lost 5 bases, with 7 bases spanning the gap. CDR3 length: 11 amino acids. Germline V gives CDR1 GTSNPN, CDR2 SVGIG (reference sequence). CDR3 DNA (partial): TGTGCCTGGAGTTGGGGCAACGAG. Amino acid sequence: CAWSWGNE. The complete CDR3 reads CAWSWGNEQYF.

This clone was counted many times. The missing CDR3 end, 3 residues past where the read stops, is filled in from the germline J gene. The chain has TRBV2 and TRBJ2-5; perhaps TRBD1 as D (5 bases). Germline CDR1 reads SNHLY; CDR2 reads FYNNEI. There are 11 residues in the CDR3. Trimming took off 10 bases at V and 2 bases at J, with 8 bases between the two ends. The CDR3 bases that were read are TGTGCCATTGACAGACAAGAGACC. It codes for CAIDRQET. The whole CDR3 reads CAIDRQETQYF.

This clone was observed at least ten times. The sequence runs out 3 residues before the end of the CDR3; the remainder is reconstructed from the germline J gene. This chain connects TRBV20-1 to TRBJ2-7; 9 bases match TRBD2. Germline CDR1 and CDR2: DFQATT and SNEGSKA (reference sequence). V was clipped by 2 bases and J by 3 bases; unmatched bases: 8. The CDR3 sequence is 15 residues long. The CDR3: CSARLGGLANYEQYF. CDR3 DNA (partial): TGCAGTGCTAGATTGGGGGGACTAGCAAACTACGAG.

There are many counts of this clone. The missing CDR3 end, 3 residues past where the read stops, is filled in from the germline J gene. This sequence joins TRBV18 and TRBJ2-3; TRBD2 agrees at 9 bases. J was trimmed by 5 bases and V by 1 base; bases with no gene match: 4. Looked up from germline, CDR1 is KGHSH and CDR2 is LQKENI. This CDR3 is built from 15 residues. The CDR3 loop reads CASSPLAGDLDTQYF. The DNA read from the CDR3 is TGTGCCAGCTCACCACTAGCGGGAGATTTAGATACG.

This clone has ten or more counts. Sequencing ends 3 residues short of the CDR3 end; the germline J gene provides the rest. This chain uses TRBV20-1 with TRBJ2-1; 8 bases map to TRBD1. Germline CDR1 is DFQATT and CDR2 is SNEGSKA (reference sequence). V gave up 6 bases and J gave up 3 bases; unmatched junction bases: 7. CDR3 length: 14 amino acids. The CDR3 spells CSAQTGQGYNEQFF. CDR3 bases read: TGCAGTGCCCAAACCGGACAGGGCTACAATGAG.

The sample holds many counts of this clone. The CDR3 end lies 3 residues beyond the end of the read and is filled in from the germline J gene. The gene calls are TRBV18 and TRBJ2-3, with 7 positions matching TRBD1. Losses at the gene ends were 3 bases for V and 5 bases for J; bases not matched to a gene: 5. The germline CDR1 and CDR2 sequences are KGHSH and LQKENI. This CDR3 spans 14 amino acids. Partial CDR3 DNA: TGTGCCAGCTCACCGACAGGGCTAGGAGATACG. Translation: CASSPTGLGDT. The whole CDR3 region reads CASSPTGLGDTQYF.

This clone was found a few times. Coverage ceases 3 residues before the CDR3 finishes, and the germline J gene fills in the end. The rearrangement links TRBV6-2 or TRBV6-3 to TRBJ2-4; D is unclear. This CDR3 comprises 14 residues. Trimming left V 6 bases short and J 6 bases short, with 15 bases between. Germline V gene data show CDR1 as MNHEY and CDR2 as SVGEGT. The CDR3 loop is CASSPLLYGNIQYF. The covered CDR3 bases are TGTGCCAGCAGCCCTCTCCTTTACGGAAACATT.

This clone was seen many times. The observed sequence ends 3 residues before the CDR3 terminus, with the missing tail filled in from the germline J gene. The chain couples TRBV7-9 to TRBJ2-1, with D possibly matching TRBD1 (5 bases). The ends were cut back, 1 base at V and 9 bases at J, with 13 bases in the middle. There are 14 residues in the CDR3. In germline, CDR1 is SEHNR, CDR2 FQNEAQ (reference sequence). The CDR3 sequence is CASSLVRQGGEQFF. The covered CDR3 bases are TGTGCCAGCAGCTTAGTTCGCCAGGGCGGTGAG. The full variable domain, completed using reference TRBV7-9 and TRBJ2-1, is DTGVSQNPRHKITKRGQNVTFRCDPISEHNRLYWYRQTLGQGPEFLTYFQNEAQLEKSRLLSDRFSAERPKGSFSTLEIQRTEQGDSAMYLCASSLVRQGGEQFFGPGTRLTVL.

This clone came up many times. The read finishes 3 residues shy of the CDR3 end, and the germline J gene is used to complete it. The J gene is TRBJ2-5, the V gene TRBV7-9; maybe TRBD1 (6 bases). From germline, CDR1 is SEHNR and CDR2 FQNEAQ (reference sequence). V was pared by 3 bases and J by 5 bases, with 16 bases between. The CDR3 is 15 amino acids. CDR3 DNA, as far as it was read: TGTGCCAGCAGCTTGACAGAGGGGGTAGTGGAGACC. Protein: CASSLTEGVVET. The entire CDR3 protein is CASSLTEGVVETQYF.

The sample holds many counts of this clone. The CDR3 end lies 3 residues beyond the end of the read and is filled in from the germline J gene. The chain carries TRBV7-6 and TRBJ2-2; D perhaps matches TRBD2 (6 bases). The CDR3 is made up of 16 amino acids. Looked up from germline, CDR1 is SGHVS and CDR2 is FNYEAQ. V was cut by 3 bases and J by 0 bases, with 11 bases left in between. Incomplete CDR3 DNA: TGTGCCAGCAGCTTGAGCGCGGGATCGAACACCGGGGAG. Translating it yields CASSLSAGSNTGE. In full, the CDR3 reads CASSLSAGSNTGELFF.

This clone was detected ten times or more. The read ends 3 residues before the CDR3 terminus; that terminus is restored from the germline J gene. The chain is built from TRBV4-1 and TRBJ2-2, with D hard to call. Trimming removed 5 bases at V and 6 bases at J, with 10 bases between. This CDR3 is 13 amino acids long. The V gene's germline CDR1 is MGHRA and CDR2 YSYEKL. CDR3 DNA, as far as it was read: TGCGCCAGCAGCAAAAGAGCTGCCGGGGAG. This translates into CASSKRAAGE. The entire CDR3 reads CASSKRAAGELFF.

In this sample, this clone turned up a few times. The CDR3: CASSLAQGVSKKLFF. The DNA read from the CDR3 is TGTGCCAGCAGCTTAGCACAGGGTGTCAGCAAAAAA. The gene calls are TRBV7-9 and TRBJ1-4, with D possibly TRBD1 on 6 matching bases. The observed sequence ends 3 residues before the CDR3 terminus, with the missing tail filled in from the germline J gene. The V end lost 0 bases, the J end lost 9 bases, and 14 bases lay between the germline ends. The CDR3 consists of 15 residues. Germline V gene lookup returns CDR1 SEHNR and CDR2 FQNEAQ (reference sequence).

This clone was recorded at least ten times. The read ends 3 residues shy of where the CDR3 ends; the end is completed using the germline J gene. The J gene is TRBJ1-2, the V gene TRBV19; D perhaps matches TRBD1 (6 bases). Germline V gives CDR1 LNHDA, CDR2 SQIVND (reference sequence). V shed 4 bases and J shed 4 bases, with 10 bases lying between them. CDR3 size: 13 residues. This CDR3 is CASSKRTVYGYTF. The sequenced CDR3 bases are TGTGCCAGTAGTAAAAGGACAGTCTATGGC.

For this clone: The CDR3 end is not reached by the read, which stops 3 residues before it; the germline J gene fills it in. V usage is TRBV19 and J usage is TRBJ2-5; maybe TRBD2 (6 bases). Germline CDR1 is LNHDA and CDR2 is SQIVND (reference sequence). V was clipped by 2 bases and J by 5 bases, with 15 bases between them. The CDR3 runs 15 residues. CDR3 bases read: TGTGCCAGTAGTATACGGGACTTCAAAGGGGAGACC. Amino acids: CASSIRDFKGET. In full, the CDR3 is CASSIRDFKGETQYF.

The table lists this clone with many counts. The read halts 3 residues ahead of the CDR3 end, with the missing end drawn from the germline J gene. This rearrangement joins TRBV20-1 to TRBJ2-1, with 10 positions matching TRBD2. J gave up 3 bases and V 5 bases, and 7 bases lay outside the gene matches. CDR3 length: 15 amino acids. Germline CDR1 reads DFQATT; CDR2 reads SNEGSKA (reference sequence). Here the CDR3 reads CSARKGLALYNEQFF. The DNA read from the CDR3 is TGCAGTGCTCGAAAGGGACTAGCGCTCTACAATGAG.

This clone was detected ten times or more. Sequencing ends 3 residues short of the CDR3 end; the germline J gene provides the rest. The rearrangement joins TRBV12-3 or TRBV12-4 to TRBJ1-4; TRBD1 agrees at 7 bases. V lost 7 bases to trimming and J lost 5 bases; unmatched junction nucleotides: 4. This CDR3 comprises 13 residues. CDR3 region: CASKKQGNEKLFF. CDR3 DNA (partial): TGTGCCAGCAAAAAACAGGGGAATGAAAAA.

This clone was detected ten times or more. The CDR3 end lies 3 residues beyond the end of the read and is filled in from the germline J gene. The J gene is TRBJ2-5, the V gene TRBV4-2; 11 positions agree with TRBD2. The CDR3 consists of 17 residues. Per germline, CDR1 LGHNA and CDR2 YNFKEQ. V lost 0 bases and J lost 5; bases outside the gene matches: 8. The chain's CDR3 is CASSQDSTSGSLETQYF. The CDR3 bases that were read are TGTGCCAGCAGCCAAGATAGTACTAGCGGGAGTCTCGAGACC.